Reported below is one TCR beta chain. The CDR3 is made up of 15 amino acids. Germline V CDR1 and CDR2: DFQATT, SNEGSKA (reference sequence). V shed 3 bases, J shed 8 bases, and the junction held 12 bases outside the gene matches. In the study's own analysis: Amplification with reference gene primers provided the estimates of nucleated cell counts. Sequenced by immunoSEQ multiplex PCR; TCRdb stores in-frame clones only, minus some. The V and J calls and clone size were taken over from that table, and D and trimming were inferred from the DNA. The repertoire includes 150,000 to 180,000 clones, roughly 80% of them detected once, and under 2% sits in the top ten. The data belong to a study of blood T cell repertoires in COVID-19. Overall study: Acute and convalescent COVID-19 samples came from the United States, Italy and Spain. T cells, B-cell-depleted T cells, or PBMCs provided the cDNA or gDNA that served as material.

This TCR derives from a man at least 80 years old with acute or convalescent COVID-19. Sequenced: peripheral blood. The V and J genes are TRBV20-1 and TRBJ2-3; 9 positions agree with TRBD2. In nucleotides, the CDR3 is TGCAGTGCTAGTGGCGCGGGGGGGGCAGGGAGTACGCAGTATTTT. This encodes CSASGAGGAGSTQYF.